This is a list of T cell receptor beta chains from one sample in a study of shared clonotypes between healthy human individuals. This table comes from immunoSEQ multiplex PCR, and its TCRdb copy is limited to in-frame clones, with some not included. The sample shows roughly 2,500,000 clones, over 85% of them seen only once. Sequenced: naive CD4+ T cells from PBMCs. Receptors were obtained from a young man in good health. Some clones in this sample may be carry-over from other donors' samples. Each CDR3 is given with its conserved first and last residue. Each record gives: clone size, D gene, J gene, V gene, CDR3 DNA, CDR3 protein. The D gene is left open where the match is weak. Some rows mark clone size as missing; the rest say once, few, many or name a class of expanded clone.

-,TRBD2,TRBJ2-7,TRBV5-1,TGCGCCAGCAGCGGGAGGGCAAGCCTAGCGGAATCCTACGAGCAGTACTTC,CASSGRASLAESYEQYF
-,-,TRBJ2-3,TRBV11-1,TGTGCCAGCAGCTTGCCGGCAGGTACGCAGTATTTT,CASSLPAGTQYF
-,TRBD2,TRBJ2-5,TRBV7-9,TGTGCCAGCAGCCCTAGCGGCGGGAGAGGAGAGACCCAGTACTTC,CASSPSGGRGETQYF
-,TRBD2,TRBJ2-1,TRBV5-1,TGCGCCAGCAGCTTTACTAGCGGGACCAATGAGCAGTTCTTC,CASSFTSGTNEQFF
-,-,TRBJ1-1,TRBV5-4,TGTGCCAGCAGCTTAGTGTCGCAGGGAGACACTGAAGCTTTCTTT,CASSLVSQGDTEAFF
-,TRBD1,TRBJ2-2,TRBV2,TGTGCCAGCGGTCGGGACAGGAACACCGGGGAGCTGTTTTTT,CASGRDRNTGELFF
-,TRBD1,TRBJ2-1,TRBV25-1,TGTGCCAGCAGCCGGGACAGGGCCCTCCATGAGCAGTTCTTC,CASSRDRALHEQFF
-,-,TRBJ1-2,TRBV19,TGTGCCAGTAGCCCGATAACGGGGACTGCCGCTAACTATGGCTACACCTTC,CASSPITGTAANYGYTF
-,TRBD1,TRBJ1-5,TRBV28,TGTGCCAGCAGTCCCCACCGGGGGACAGGGGGAAATCAGCCCCAGCATTTT,CASSPHRGTGGNQPQHF
-,TRBD1,TRBJ1-1,TRBV5-5,TGTGCCAGCAGCTTGGCCCAGTCAGGGGGTGGGGAAGCTTTCTTT,CASSLAQSGGGEAFF
-,-,TRBJ1-6,TRBV7-9,TGTGCCAGCAGCTTACAGGTCTATAATTCACCCCTCCACTTT,CASSLQVYNSPLHF
-,TRBD2,TRBJ2-7,TRBV7-6,TGTGCCAGCAGCAGGACTAGCGGGAGGCCCTACGAGCAGTACTTC,CASSRTSGRPYEQYF
-,-,TRBJ1-1,TRBV10-3,TGTGCCATCAGTGAGAGGTCGGCTGAAGCTTTCTTT,CAISERSAEAFF
-,-,TRBJ2-3,TRBV6-6,TGTGCCAGCAGCCGCGGGACTTTCACAGATACGCAGTATTTT,CASSRGTFTDTQYF
-,-,TRBJ1-2,TRBV5-4,TGTGCCAGCAGCTTGGGTGAGGGAGAGGCCTATGGCTACACCTTC,CASSLGEGEAYGYTF
-,TRBD2,TRBJ2-3,TRBV27,TGTGCCAGCAGTTTATCAGGACTAGCTACAGATACGCAGTATTTT,CASSLSGLATDTQYF
-,TRBD2,TRBJ2-1,TRBV19,TGTGCCAGTAGTATAGTGGCTAGCGGGAGGTACAATGAGCAGTTCTTC,CASSIVASGRYNEQFF
-,-,TRBJ2-3,TRBV28,TGTGCCAGCACAGGACAGTACACAGATACGCAGTATTTT,CASTGQYTDTQYF
once,-,TRBJ2-7,TRBV7-8,TGTGCCAGCAGCCTTAAACTCTACGAGCAGTACTTC,CASSLKLYEQYF
-,-,TRBJ2-1,TRBV5-1,TGCGCCAGCAGTTTCGAAAGCTACAATGAGCAGTTCTTC,CASSFESYNEQFF
once,TRBD1,TRBJ1-3,TRBV5-1,TGCGCCAGCAGCAAGGACAGGACAACTGGAAACACCATATATTTT,CASSKDRTTGNTIYF
-,TRBD1,TRBJ1-1,TRBV7-3,TGTGCCAGCAGCCCCAGGGGGGCAGGGAGAGGTAAGAACACTGAAGCTTTCTTT,CASSPRGAGRGKNTEAFF
-,TRBD1,TRBJ1-5,TRBV19,TGTGCCAGTTTCGACAGGGCCGTTGGGGTCAATCAGCCCCAGCATTTT,CASFDRAVGVNQPQHF
-,TRBD1,TRBJ2-2,TRBV6-5,TGTGCCAGCAGTTTACAGGGGAACGCGAACACCGGGGAGCTGTTTTTT,CASSLQGNANTGELFF
-,-,TRBJ2-7,TRBV5-6,TGTGCCAGCAGCTTGTTCCTTTCTGGACGGAGCTCCTACGAGCAGTACTTC,CASSLFLSGRSSYEQYF
-,-,TRBJ2-1,TRBV29-1,TGCAGCGTTGGGGATAGGACGGGAGTAAATGAGCAGTTCTTC,CSVGDRTGVNEQFF
-,-,TRBJ2-2,TRBV15,TGTGCCACCAGCCCCCCCCGCGGGGGCCAAGCGAACACCGGGGAGCTGTTTTTT,CATSPPRGGQANTGELFF
-,TRBD1,TRBJ1-2,TRBV28,TGTGCCAGCAGTAAACCGCCGACAGGGTTGGGAGGCTACACCTTC,CASSKPPTGLGGYTF
-,-,TRBJ2-7,TRBV7-9,TGTGCCAGCAGCCCCCGGCTAGACGGGCGAAGCTCCTACGAGCAGTACTTC,CASSPRLDGRSSYEQYF
-,-,TRBJ1-4,TRBV5-1,TGCGCCAGCAGCAAGACCGAGAATAATGAAAAACTGTTTTTT,CASSKTENNEKLFF
-,-,TRBJ2-1,TRBV7-6,TGTGCCAGCAGCTTAGGACTACGGGATGAGCAGTTCTTC,CASSLGLRDEQFF
-,TRBD1,TRBJ1-2,TRBV29-1,TGCAGCGCTGGACAGGATTATGGCTACACCTTC,CSAGQDYGYTF
-,-,TRBJ2-7,TRBV21-1,TGTGCCAGCAGCAGGTTGGGCAGCTCCTACGAGCAGTACTTC,CASSRLGSSYEQYF
-,TRBD2,TRBJ2-7,TRBV19,TGTGCCAGTAAGATAACTCCTAGCGGCACCTACGAGCAGTACTTC,CASKITPSGTYEQYF
few,TRBD2,TRBJ2-1,TRBV2,TGTGCCAGCAGCCCCGGGGCTAGCGGGGGATGGAATGAGCAGTTCTTC,CASSPGASGGWNEQFF
-,TRBD1,TRBJ2-1,TRBV29-1,TGCAGCGCCCTGTCCGGGACAGGGGGCGATGAACAGTTCTTC,CSALSGTGGDEQFF
-,-,TRBJ2-7,TRBV7-2,TGTGCCAGCAGCACCCGGGATAGCTCCTACGAGCAGTACTTC,CASSTRDSSYEQYF
-,TRBD1,TRBJ2-7,TRBV6-5,TGTGCCAGCAGTCGCCAAACCACAGGGGGCTACGAGCAGTACTTC,CASSRQTTGGYEQYF
-,TRBD1,TRBJ1-1,TRBV19,TGTGCCAGTAGGGGACAGGGGGCATCTGAAGCTTTCTTT,CASRGQGASEAFF
once,-,TRBJ2-1,TRBV25-1,TGTGCCAGCAGTGAATACGGCAAGGGCTCCTACAATGAGCAGTTCTTC,CASSEYGKGSYNEQFF
-,-,TRBJ2-2,TRBV9,TGTGCCAGCAGCGTAGGTCTGGGTCGGGAGCTGTTTTTT,CASSVGLGRELFF
-,-,TRBJ1-5,TRBV7-2,TGTGCCAGCAGCTTAGAGGGGGGAAATCAGCCCCAGCATTTT,CASSLEGGNQPQHF
-,-,TRBJ2-6,TRBV5-8,TGTGCCAGCAGCTTGGGGGGTGGCCCTGGGGCCAACGTCCTGACTTTC,CASSLGGGPGANVLTF
-,-,TRBJ1-5,TRBV28,TGTGCCAGCTCCCAGGGGTATCAGCCCCAGCATTTT,CASSQGYQPQHF
once,-,TRBJ2-5,TRBV11-2,TGTGCCAGCAGCTTCGGTGAGACCCAGTACTTC,CASSFGETQYF
-,-,TRBJ2-7,TRBV18,TGTGCCAGCTCACCACTCCCGGGTACCTACGAGCAGTACTTC,CASSPLPGTYEQYF
-,TRBD1,TRBJ2-1,TRBV28,TGTGCCAGCAGTTTCTTGGGGACAGGGGACAATGAGCAGTTCTTC,CASSFLGTGDNEQFF